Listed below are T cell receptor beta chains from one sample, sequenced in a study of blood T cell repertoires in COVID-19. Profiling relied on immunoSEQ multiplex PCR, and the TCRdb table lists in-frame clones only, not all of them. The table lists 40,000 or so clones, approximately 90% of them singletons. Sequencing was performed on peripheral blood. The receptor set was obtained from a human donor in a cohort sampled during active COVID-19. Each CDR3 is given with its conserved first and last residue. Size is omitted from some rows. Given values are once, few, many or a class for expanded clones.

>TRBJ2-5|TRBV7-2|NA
CASSPGGQSETQHF
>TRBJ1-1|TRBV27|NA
CASSLGLGASNTEAFF
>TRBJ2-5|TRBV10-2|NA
CASSEGSSGRAGAQYF
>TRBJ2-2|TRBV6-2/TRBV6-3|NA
CASSSPGTSKAGELFF
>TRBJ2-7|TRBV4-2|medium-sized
CASSQESAGPSYEQYF
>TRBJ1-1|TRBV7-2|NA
CASTFLIEAFF
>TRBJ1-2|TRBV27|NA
CASSFAPGKDRGDRLGYTF
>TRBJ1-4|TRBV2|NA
CASSRRGGFAANEKLFF
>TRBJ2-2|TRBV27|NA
CASSLARGGTGELFF
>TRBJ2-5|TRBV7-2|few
CASSLGGSGGETQYF
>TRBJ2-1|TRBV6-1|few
CASSEGAGGPFEQFF
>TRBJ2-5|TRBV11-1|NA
CASSPEDRGTQYF
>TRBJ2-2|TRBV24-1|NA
CATSDSLGTGSTGELFF
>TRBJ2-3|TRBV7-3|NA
CASSPRPGTGSGRTDTQYF
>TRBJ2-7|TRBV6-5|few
CASSSVGGFYEQYF
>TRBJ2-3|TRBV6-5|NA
CASSYSKTSTDTQYF
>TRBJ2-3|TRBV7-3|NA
CASSELHSTDTQYF
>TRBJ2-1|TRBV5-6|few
CASSLGLARTGDGEQFF
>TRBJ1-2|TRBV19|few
CASSKTGTGYTF
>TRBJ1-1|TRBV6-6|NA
CASKERGNRNTEAFF
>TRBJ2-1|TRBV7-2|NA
CASSLRRGGEQFF
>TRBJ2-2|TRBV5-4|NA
CASRYNTGELFF
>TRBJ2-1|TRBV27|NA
CASSWTSGPYNEQFF
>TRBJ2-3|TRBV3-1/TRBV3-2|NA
CASSRLAEGDTQYF
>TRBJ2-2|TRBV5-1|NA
CASSSQGAGGELFF
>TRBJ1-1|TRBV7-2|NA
CASSLESAGEAFF
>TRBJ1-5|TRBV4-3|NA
CASSQDSAGSSNQPQHF
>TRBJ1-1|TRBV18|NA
CASSQGNLNTEAFF
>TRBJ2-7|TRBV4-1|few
CASSQGFGQASYEQYF
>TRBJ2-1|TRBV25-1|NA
CASSKRREFNEQFF
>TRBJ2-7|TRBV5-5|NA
CASSSGQAAYEQYF
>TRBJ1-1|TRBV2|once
CASSVNRGNTEAFF
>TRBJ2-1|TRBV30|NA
CAYASGTSFGNEQFF
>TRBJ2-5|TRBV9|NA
CASSALAGGGETQYF
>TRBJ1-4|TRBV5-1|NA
CASSRTTGLNEKLFF
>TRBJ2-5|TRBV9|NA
CASSVAGGRKFLETQYF
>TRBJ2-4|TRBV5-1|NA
CASSLAQGGDQYF
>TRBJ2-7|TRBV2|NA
CASGRQDTYEQYF
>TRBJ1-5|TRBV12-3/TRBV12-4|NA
CASTSGYTQPQHF
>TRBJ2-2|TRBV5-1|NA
CASSPGDRDTGELFF
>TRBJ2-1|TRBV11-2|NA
CASRRQGALYNEQFF
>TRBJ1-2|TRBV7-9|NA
CASSLDSNGYTF
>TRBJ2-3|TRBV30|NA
CAWTPGFTDTQYF